This TCR beta chain stems from a study of blood T cell repertoires in COVID-19. Study context: Italy, Spain and the United States were the sources of the convalescent and acute COVID-19 samples. Sample material is recorded as cDNA or gDNA derived from T cells, B-cell-depleted T cells, or PBMCs.

Original data processing: Amplification of reference gene primers provided the estimated nucleated cell counts. Repertoires were generated with immunoSEQ multiplex PCR, while TCRdb's copy carries only in-frame clones and drops some. For V, J and clone size, that table is used; D and trimming come from the DNA. The sample shows about 260,000 clones, roughly 89% of them seen only once. The CDR3 has 18 residues. The V gene's germline CDR1 is MNHNY and CDR2 SVGAGI (reference sequence). J was trimmed by 0 bases and V by 5 bases; bases with no gene match: 7. The receptor was isolated from a woman between 40 and 55 years old who had recovered from COVID-19. Sequenced sample: peripheral blood. The chain uses TRBV6-6 and TRBJ2-2, with 12 bases matching TRBD2. In DNA form, the CDR3 reads TGTGCCAGCAGTCCCGGGACTAGCGGGCGCCCGAACACCGGGGAGCTGTTTTTT. The encoded protein is CASSPGTSGRPNTGELFF.